This TCR beta chain was recorded in a study of cytotoxic CD8 clonotypes in ibrutinib-treated CLL. Targeted sequencing depth ranged from 1 in 200,000 to 1 in 1 million T cells. TCRdb keeps only in-frame clones here, not all; method: immunoSEQ multiplex PCR. In the table there are nearly 50,000 clones, 50% to 65% of which are singletons. Findings and caveats of the study: Baseline clonality, above age-matched healthy donor levels, tracked circulating CD8+ T-cell counts.

V was trimmed by 5 bases and J by 7 bases, leaving 6 bases between them. The germline CDR1 and CDR2 sequences are LNHDA and SQIVND (reference sequence). The CDR3 length is 12 residues. This clone has ten or more counts. What it recognizes is unknown. The V and J genes are TRBV19 and TRBJ1-6; D not certain. The sequence was obtained from a human donor with chronic lymphocytic leukemia. The sample was PBMCs, taken after 24 months of ibrutinib treatment. For the CDR3, the DNA is TGTGCCAGTAGTTGGACGAATTCACCCCTCCACTTT. This translates into CASSWTNSPLHF.